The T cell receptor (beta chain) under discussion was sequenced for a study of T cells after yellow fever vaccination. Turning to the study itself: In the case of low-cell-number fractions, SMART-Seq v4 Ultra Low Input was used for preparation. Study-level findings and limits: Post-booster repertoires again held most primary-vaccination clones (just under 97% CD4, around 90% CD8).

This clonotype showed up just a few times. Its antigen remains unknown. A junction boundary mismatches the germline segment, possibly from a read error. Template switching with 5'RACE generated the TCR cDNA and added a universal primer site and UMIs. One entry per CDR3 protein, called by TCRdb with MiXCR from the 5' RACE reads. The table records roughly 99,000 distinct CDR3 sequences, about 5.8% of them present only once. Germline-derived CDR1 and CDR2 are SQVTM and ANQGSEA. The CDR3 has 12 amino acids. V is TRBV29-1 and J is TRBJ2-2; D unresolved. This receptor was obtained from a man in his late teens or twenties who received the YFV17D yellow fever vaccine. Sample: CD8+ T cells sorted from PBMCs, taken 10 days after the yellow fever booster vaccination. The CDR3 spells CSVGRNPGELFF. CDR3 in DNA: TGCAGCGTCGGCAGGAACCCCGGGGAGCTGTTTTTT.